This passage covers 9 T cell receptor beta chains from one sample sequenced in a study of T cell responses to AZD1222 COVID-19 vaccine. Assay: immunoSEQ multiplex PCR; the TCRdb copy retains only in-frame clones and omits some. This sample has 100,000 to 120,000 clones, with nearly 90% found just once. The specimen comprised peripheral blood, sampled on day 0 of AZD1222 vaccination. These receptors originate from an adult in good health.

The chain links TRBV25-1 to TRBJ2-7, with D perhaps TRBD1 or TRBD2 (5 bases each). V shed 6 bases and J shed 9 bases, with 18 bases lying between them. Germline V gene lookup returns CDR1 MGHDK and CDR2 SYGVNS. The CDR3 runs 13 residues. The CDR3 bases are TGTGCCAGCAGAGACCGGGACCTCACGAGGCAGTACTTC. This codes for CASRDRDLTRQYF.

V and J are TRBV6-6 and TRBJ1-4; 7 nucleotides agree with TRBD1. The ends lost 8 bases at V and 8 bases at J; junction bases unmatched: 8. The CDR3 totals 13 residues. The germline V gene encodes CDR1 MNHNY and CDR2 SVGAGI (reference sequence). The chain's CDR3 is CASGIRGAEKLFF. The DNA for the CDR3 is TGTGCCAGCGGAATCAGGGGGGCAGAAAAACTGTTTTTT.

CDR3 protein: CASSEGSQHYNEQFF. CDR3 DNA sequence: TGTGCCAGCAGCGAAGGCAGCCAACACTACAATGAGCAGTTCTTC. V is TRBV9 and J is TRBJ2-1; D uncertain. This CDR3 spans 15 amino acids. Germline-derived CDR1 and CDR2 are SGDLS and YYNGEE. V was shortened by 3 bases and J by 3 bases, with 13 bases between the two germline ends.

The chain combines TRBV19 with TRBJ2-7; no firm D call. In germline, CDR1 is LNHDA, CDR2 SQIVND (reference sequence). The CDR3 length is 14 residues. With 5 bases removed from V and 6 bases from J, the gap between germline ends came to 17 bases. CDR3 region: CASSPLRTPGEQYF. The CDR3 DNA reads as TGTGCCAGTAGTCCGCTCCGGACGCCCGGCGAGCAGTACTTC.

This clone was detected once. The J gene is TRBJ1-3, the V gene TRBV6-5; D not resolved. Germline V lookup: CDR1 MNHEY, CDR2 SVGAGI. This CDR3 has 13 amino acids. The V end was cut by 8 bases, the J end by 2 bases, with 10 bases between. The CDR3 is CASRELTGNTIYF. CDR3 nucleotide sequence: TGTGCCAGCCGGGAGCTCACTGGAAACACCATATATTTT.

The CDR3 region is CASSTNSVGTTFF. CDR3 DNA sequence: TGTGCCAGCAGCACCAACAGTGTAGGTACCACTTTCTTC. The chain carries TRBV11-2 and TRBJ2-1; D unresolved. The CDR3 sequence is 13 residues long. CDR1 and CDR2 from the germline V gene are SGHAT and FQNNGV. Trimming removed 5 bases from V and 16 bases from J, with 21 bases in between. Full variable domain (remainder filled in from reference TRBV11-2 and TRBJ2-1): EAGVAQSPRYKIIEKRQSVAFWCNPISGHATLYWYQQILGQGPKLLIQFQNNGVVDDSQLPKDRFSAERLKGVDSTLKIQPAKLEDSAVYLCASSTNSVGTTFFGPGTRLTVL.

The chain joins TRBV2 to TRBJ2-7; D uncertain. V lost 2 bases and J lost 6, with 11 bases in between. The CDR3 has 13 residues. From germline, CDR1 is SNHLY and CDR2 FYNNEI. CDR3 sequence: CASSELTRTEQYF. The CDR3 region has the DNA TGTGCCAGCAGTGAACTAACGCGCACCGAGCAGTACTTC.

The gene calls are TRBV24-1 and TRBJ1-2; D is ambiguous. Germline V lookup: CDR1 KGHDR, CDR2 SFDVKD. V was trimmed by 1 base and J by 2 bases, leaving 4 bases between them. There are 13 residues in the CDR3. The CDR3 DNA reads TGTGCCACCAGTGATTTCAGCAACTATGGCTACACCTTC. Its protein product is CATSDFSNYGYTF.

This chain links TRBV25-1 with TRBJ2-7; D gene uncertain. Trimming shortened V by 6 bases and J by 0 bases, and 18 bases separated the two germline ends. The CDR3 runs to 16 residues. Germline CDR1 reads MGHDK; CDR2 reads SYGVNS. The DNA of the CDR3 is TGTGCCAGCAGGGCGAATATGGGCCGCAGCTCCTACGAGCAGTACTTC. Its translation: CASRANMGRSSYEQYF.